Listed here are 27 T cell receptor beta chains from one sample, sequenced in a study of blood T cell repertoires in COVID-19. Sequencing used immunoSEQ multiplex PCR; TCRdb keeps in-frame clones, though not all of them. The sample lists around 36,000 clones; 83% were seen once. Material for sequencing was peripheral blood. All receptors come from a man aged 50-60 years with acute or convalescent COVID-19.

This chain connects TRBV15 to TRBJ2-2, with D hard to call. The CDR3 sequence is 16 residues long. From germline, CDR1 is LNHNV and CDR2 YYDKDF (reference sequence). Trimming shortened V by 5 bases and J by 1 base, and 14 bases separated the two germline ends. CDR3 region: CATSRGSRRNTGELFF. CDR3 DNA sequence: TGTGCCACCAGCCGTGGGTCCCGGAGGAACACCGGGGAGCTGTTTTTT.

Of note for this clone: This same CDR3 is encoded by further DNA sequences in the sample. CDR3 in DNA: TGTGCCAGCATGAGACGACAGGGTGGGAATGAAAAACTGTTTTTT. Its translation is CASMRRQGGNEKLFF. J is TRBJ1-4 and V is TRBV6-5, with 7 bases fitting TRBD1. V was clipped by 7 bases and J by 5 bases; unmatched bases: 10. CDR3 length equals 15 residues. CDR1 is MNHEY and CDR2 is SVGAGI in the germline V gene.

This chain links TRBV6-5 with TRBJ2-7; 7 nucleotides align to TRBD2. Germline CDR1 reads MNHEY; CDR2 reads SVGAGI. The CDR3 has 12 residues. V was clipped by 5 bases and J by 4 bases; unmatched bases: 2. In DNA, the CDR3 is TGTGCCAGCAGTCGGGGGGAATACGAGCAGTACTTC. Its translation: CASSRGEYEQYF.

This clone was detected once. This chain joins TRBV27 and TRBJ2-7; 10 nucleotides align to TRBD1. The V gene end was trimmed by 5 bases and the J gene end by 2 bases; junction bases not matched to a gene: 6. Germline assignment: CDR1 MNHEY and CDR2 SMNVEV (reference sequence). There are 15 residues in the CDR3. CDR3 loop: CASSTSGTGAYEQYF. For the CDR3, the DNA is TGTGCCAGCAGTACCTCCGGGACAGGGGCCTACGAGCAGTACTTC.

The CDR3 loop is CASSPTGEQGNTEAFF. DNA for the CDR3: TGTGCCAGCTCACCGACAGGTGAACAGGGGAACACTGAAGCTTTCTTT. The chain carries TRBV18 and TRBJ1-1; TRBD1 might be the D (6 bases). Germline CDR1 KGHSH, CDR2 LQKENI. The CDR3 covers 16 residues. V lost 3 bases to trimming and J lost 1 base, with 15 bases between them.

V usage is TRBV9 and J usage is TRBJ2-2, with TRBD1 matching over 8 bases. The CDR3 runs 16 residues. CDR1 and CDR2 from the germline V gene are SGDLS and YYNGEE. V trimming: 3 bases; J trimming: 0 bases; junction bases outside the gene matches: 4. The CDR3 DNA follows: TGTGCCAGCAGCGCTGCCAGGGGGCCGAACACCGGGGAGCTGTTTTTT. This sequence encodes CASSAARGPNTGELFF.

The chain links TRBV7-9 to TRBJ2-5; 7 nucleotides align to TRBD2. After removal of 2 bases from V and 5 bases from J, the junction contained 14 bases not matched to a gene. Germline V gene data show CDR1 as SEHNR and CDR2 as FQNEAQ (reference sequence). This CDR3 spans 17 amino acids. The CDR3 is CASSLILLTGGLETQYF. The CDR3 nucleotides are TGTGCCAGCAGCTTAATTTTACTTACGGGGGGTCTCGAGACCCAGTACTTC.

The chain employs TRBV3-1 (or the pseudogene TRBV3-2) and TRBJ2-1; D is unclear. Germline V gene sequence: CDR1 LGHDT, CDR2 YNNKEL (reference sequence). V gave up 2 bases and J gave up 3 bases, with 11 bases separating them. The CDR3 consists of 15 residues. This CDR3 reads CASSQISAYYNEQFF. CDR3 nucleotides: TGTGCCAGCAGCCAAATCTCTGCCTACTACAATGAGCAGTTCTTC.

The chain is built from TRBV13 and TRBJ1-2, with TRBD1 as a possible D gene (6 bases). This CDR3 comprises 13 residues. The germline V gene has CDR1 PRHDT and CDR2 FYEKMQ (reference sequence). V lost 1 base, J lost 4 bases, and 7 bases lay in between. The CDR3 is CASSLDRAYGYTF. The CDR3 DNA reads as TGTGCCAGCAGCTTAGACAGGGCCTATGGCTACACCTTC.

The chain carries TRBV27 and TRBJ2-1; possible D gene TRBD2, 6 bases. In germline, CDR1 is MNHEY, CDR2 SMNVEV (reference sequence). The V gene lost 5 bases and the J gene lost 3 bases, with 11 bases spanning the gap. This CDR3 has 14 amino acids. The CDR3 DNA reads TGTGCCAGCAGTAGACTAGAGGGCTACAATGAGCAGTTCTTC. Translation gives CASSRLEGYNEQFF.

The V and J genes are TRBV19 and TRBJ1-1; D perhaps matches TRBD1 (6 bases). The germline V and J ends were trimmed by 1 base and 1 base, with 10 bases remaining between them. The CDR3 runs 15 residues. Germline V gene sequence: CDR1 LNHDA, CDR2 SQIVND (reference sequence). CDR3 nucleotide sequence: TGTGCCAGTAGTATAGGGGGCAGGGGGAACACTGAAGCTTTCTTT. Translation: CASSIGGRGNTEAFF.

This clone has a handful of counts. The chain links TRBV6-6 to TRBJ2-7; maybe TRBD2 (5 bases). The CDR3 covers 13 residues. Germline-derived CDR1 and CDR2 are MNHNY and SVGAGI (reference sequence). The V and J ends lost 5 bases and 0 bases respectively, with 8 bases between them. The CDR3 loop is CASSNRDSYEQYF. CDR3 nucleotides: TGTGCCAGCAGTAACCGGGACTCCTACGAGCAGTACTTC.

The chain employs TRBV6-5 and TRBJ1-3; TRBD1 matches at 9 bases. CDR1 MNHEY and CDR2 SVGAGI come from the germline V gene. There are 15 residues in the CDR3. Trimming at V came to 8 bases and at J to 4 bases, leaving 9 bases not matched to a gene. This CDR3 is CASAQRDRVGNTIYF. CDR3 sequence (DNA): TGTGCCAGCGCTCAACGGGACAGGGTGGGAAACACCATATATTTT.

This rearrangement joins TRBV24-1 to TRBJ1-2; TRBD1 aligns across 8 bases. Germline loops: CDR1 KGHDR, CDR2 SFDVKD. The CDR3 covers 16 residues. The ends lost 3 bases at V and 6 bases at J; junction bases unmatched: 11. CDR3 sequence (DNA): TGTGCCACCAGTGATCTCATCAGGGGGCTGGGGGATGGCTACACCTTC. This gives the protein CATSDLIRGLGDGYTF.

This chain connects TRBV18 to TRBJ1-6; D may be TRBD1 (6 bases). With 7 bases removed from V and 4 bases from J, the gap between germline ends came to 8 bases. The germline V gene has CDR1 KGHSH and CDR2 LQKENI. The CDR3 spans 13 residues. CDR3 bases: TGTGCCAGCTTGGACAGTTATAATTCACCCCTCCACTTT. Encoded protein: CASLDSYNSPLHF.

The chain employs TRBV7-9 and TRBJ1-2, with TRBD1 as a possible D gene (6 bases). CDR1 and CDR2 (germline): SEHNR, FQNEAQ (reference sequence). The CDR3 is made up of 12 amino acids. V gave up 5 bases and J gave up 8 bases, with 12 bases separating them. The CDR3 protein is CASSGTGMGYTF. In DNA form, the CDR3 reads TGTGCCAGCAGCGGAACAGGGATGGGCTACACCTTC.

The rearrangement joins TRBV28 to TRBJ2-7, with 8 nucleotides matching TRBD2. This CDR3 spans 14 amino acids. CDR1 and CDR2 (germline): MDHEN, SYDVKM. Losses at the gene ends were 7 bases for V and 0 bases for J; bases not matched to a gene: 5. The CDR3 nucleotides read TGTGCCAGCAACGGGGGGGGTTACTCCTACGAGCAGTACTTC. Encoded protein: CASNGGGYSYEQYF.

This clone has only one observation. The same CDR3 arises from other DNA sequences in this sample as well. The chain couples TRBV6-5 to TRBJ1-5, with TRBD1 as a possible D gene (6 bases). This CDR3 spans 15 amino acids. Germline V lookup: CDR1 MNHEY, CDR2 SVGAGI. V gave up 0 bases and J gave up 5 bases, with 11 bases separating them. The CDR3 region is CASSYSRGGDQPQHF. The CDR3 nucleotides read TGTGCCAGCAGTTACTCGAGAGGGGGGGATCAGCCCCAGCATTTT.

This sequence joins TRBV29-1 and TRBJ2-7; 7 nucleotides match TRBD2. The ends lost 3 bases at V and 5 bases at J; junction bases unmatched: 7. The CDR3 length is 13 residues. Germline CDR1 SQVTM, CDR2 ANQGSEA. This CDR3 reads CSVDREGRHEQYF. DNA for the CDR3: TGCAGCGTTGATAGGGAGGGTCGTCACGAGCAGTACTTC.

V usage is TRBV5-1 and J usage is TRBJ1-3, with D tentatively TRBD1 (5 bases). The V end lost 0 bases, the J end lost 0 bases, and 13 bases lay between the germline ends. Germline CDR1 reads SGHRS; CDR2 reads YFSETQ. CDR3 length equals 17 residues. CDR3 in DNA: TGCGCCAGCAGCTTGGGAGGAGGGGATACCTCTGGAAACACCATATATTTT. It codes for CASSLGGGDTSGNTIYF.

V is TRBV19 and J is TRBJ1-1; maybe TRBD1 (6 bases). Germline CDR1 and CDR2: LNHDA and SQIVND (reference sequence). The CDR3 has 12 residues. V lost 5 bases, J lost 10 bases, and 14 bases lay in between. The CDR3 DNA reads TGTGCCAGTAGTCCCCAGGGAGGGGGAGCTTTCTTT. Amino acid sequence: CASSPQGGGAFF.

This chain uses TRBV5-6 with TRBJ1-2; TRBD1 matches 7 bases. CDR1 is SGHDT and CDR2 is YYEEEE in the germline V gene. CDR3 length equals 15 residues. The J segment lost 8 bases and the V segment lost 0 bases, leaving 10 bases of the junction unmatched. DNA for the CDR3: TGTGCCAGCAGCTTGGGGAAGGGGGCCGAATCGGGCTACACCTTC. Amino acid sequence: CASSLGKGAESGYTF.

The J gene is TRBJ1-2, the V gene TRBV29-1, with a possible D match to TRBD1 (6 bases). CDR1 is SQVTM and CDR2 is ANQGSEA in the germline V gene. The CDR3 sequence is 14 residues long. Trimming removed 2 bases from V and 5 bases from J, with 15 bases in between. CDR3 bases: TGCAGCGTTGAAAGGACAGCTAGTAAATATGGCTACACCTTC. It is translated as CSVERTASKYGYTF.

The gene calls are TRBV6-1 and TRBJ1-2, with 7 bases identical to TRBD1. Germline values: CDR1 MNHNS, CDR2 SASEGT. This CDR3 has 14 amino acids. Losses at the gene ends were 2 bases for V and 5 bases for J; bases not matched to a gene: 5. The CDR3 sequence: CASSESGTVYGYTF. The CDR3 nucleotides are TGTGCCAGCAGTGAATCTGGGACAGTGTATGGCTACACCTTC.

In regard to this clone: Other DNA sequences within the sample encode an identical CDR3. The chain recombines TRBV7-3 with TRBJ2-5, with a possible D match to TRBD2 (6 bases). The V end lost 2 bases, the J end lost 5 bases, and 9 bases lay between the germline ends. Germline V CDR1 and CDR2: SGHTA, FQGTGA. CDR3 length equals 13 residues. For the CDR3, the DNA is TGTGCCAGCAGCTTAGGGGGGTGGGAGACCCAGTACTTC. Residues: CASSLGGWETQYF.

A few counts support this clone. This chain's CDR3 is CASGDRPNTGELFF. The CDR3 nucleotides read TGCGCCAGCGGGGACAGGCCCAACACCGGGGAGCTGTTTTTT. V gene TRBV10-1 combines with J gene TRBJ2-2; 8 bases map to TRBD1. The J segment lost 2 bases and the V segment lost 8 bases, leaving 4 bases of the junction unmatched. The CDR3 spans 14 residues. Germline V gene lookup returns CDR1 WNHNN and CDR2 SYGVQD (reference sequence).

This chain links TRBV2 with TRBJ1-2; D remains unclear. The CDR3 is 9 amino acids. V lost 10 bases to trimming and J lost 8 bases, with 8 bases between them. Germline V CDR1 and CDR2: SNHLY, FYNNEI. The CDR3: CATLVGYTF. The CDR3 DNA sequence: TGTGCCACCCTAGTGGGCTACACCTTC. Based on the CDR3 plus reference TRBV2 and TRBJ1-2, the full variable domain is EPEVTQTPSHQVTQMGQEVILRCVPISNHLYFYWYRQILGQKVEFLVSFYNNEISEKSEIFDDQFSVERPDGSNFTLKIRSTKLEDSAMYFCATLVGYTFGSGTRLTVV.